These 13 T cell receptor beta chains were all obtained from the same sample, sequenced in a study of OX40 agonist ivuxolimab in advanced cancers. TCRdb's table, derived via immunoSEQ multiplex PCR, lists solely in-frame clones and lacks some. The sample records about 100,000 clones, approximately 90% being singletons. This sample comprised CD4+ or CD8+ T cells sorted from blood, obtained in a trial of the OX40 agonist ivuxolimab. All receptors derive from an adult with an advanced solid tumor such as melanoma, head and neck, liver or kidney cancer.

This chain links TRBV18 with TRBJ2-7; perhaps TRBD2 as D (6 bases). The CDR3 length is 14 residues. The V end lost 5 bases, the J end lost 6 bases, and 17 bases lay between the germline ends. Germline V gives CDR1 KGHSH, CDR2 LQKENI. CDR3: CASSATPLAAEQYF. DNA of the CDR3: TGTGCCAGCTCAGCCACCCCTTTAGCGGCCGAGCAGTACTTC.

V usage is TRBV9 and J usage is TRBJ1-5, with D possibly being TRBD1 (5 bases). V lost 3 bases, J lost 8 bases, and 12 bases lay in between. This CDR3 has 13 amino acids. CDR1 and CDR2 from the germline V gene are SGDLS and YYNGEE. The CDR3 nucleotides are TGTGCCAGCAGCGCGGGACTTTTAGAGCCCCAGCATTTT. As protein: CASSAGLLEPQHF.

This chain connects TRBV5-5 to TRBJ1-5; 10 positions agree with TRBD1. The CDR3 loop spans 16 amino acids. The germline V gene encodes CDR1 SGHKS and CDR2 YYEKEE (reference sequence). Trimming removed 0 bases from V and 7 bases from J; junction bases left unmatched: 7. The CDR3 reads CASSLGGTGVGQPQHF. CDR3 nucleotides: TGTGCCAGCAGCTTGGGCGGGACAGGGGTTGGGCAGCCCCAGCATTTT.

The chain joins TRBV7-9 to TRBJ2-3; D is perhaps TRBD1 or TRBD2 (7 bases each). Trimming stripped 3 bases from V and 11 bases from J, with 15 bases between. The CDR3 covers 13 residues. Germline loops: CDR1 SEHNR, CDR2 FQNEAQ (reference sequence). The CDR3 DNA is TGTGCCAGCAGCTTGCTGCAGGGGGGGGTGCAGTATTTT. The encoded protein is CASSLLQGGVQYF.

J is TRBJ2-7 and V is TRBV5-1; D unclear. The CDR3 loop spans 13 amino acids. V lost 4 bases to trimming and J lost 7 bases, with 15 bases between them. The V gene's germline CDR1 is SGHRS and CDR2 YFSETQ. CDR3 amino acids: CASSPGPAREQYF. The CDR3 DNA is TGCGCCAGCAGCCCCGGGCCAGCAAGGGAGCAGTACTTC. Variable domain in full (rest from reference TRBV5-1 and TRBJ2-7): KAGVTQTPRYLIKTRGQQVTLSCSPISGHRSVSWYQQTPGQGLQFLFEYFSETQRNKGNFPGRFSGRQFSNSRSEMNVSTLELGDSALYLCASSPGPAREQYFGPGTRLTVT.

The chain joins TRBV5-1 to TRBJ2-1; no clear D. With 7 bases removed from V and 6 bases from J, the gap between germline ends came to 14 bases. Germline-derived CDR1 and CDR2 are SGHRS and YFSETQ. This CDR3 is 13 amino acids long. The CDR3 here is CASGAGPSNEQFF. CDR3 nucleotide sequence: TGCGCCAGCGGCGCCGGTCCGAGCAATGAGCAGTTCTTC.

CDR3 region: CASSYTSGSWDEQFF. Here the CDR3 DNA reads TGTGCCAGCAGCTATACTAGCGGGAGTTGGGATGAGCAGTTCTTC. This chain connects TRBV7-2 to TRBJ2-1, with 11 bases that match TRBD2. This CDR3 comprises 15 residues. The germline V gene has CDR1 SGHTA and CDR2 FQGNSA. The V gene end was trimmed by 4 bases and the J gene end by 8 bases; junction bases not matched to a gene: 7.

This clone was detected once. The rearrangement uses TRBV7-9 and TRBJ1-3, with a tentative D call TRBD1 (6 bases). Germline loops: CDR1 SEHNR, CDR2 FQNEAQ (reference sequence). The V end was cut by 2 bases, the J end by 4 bases, with 12 bases between. The CDR3 has 15 amino acids. CDR3 bases: TGTGCCAGCAGCTTAAGGGGGTCCTCAGGAAACACCATATATTTT. This encodes CASSLRGSSGNTIYF.

The chain joins TRBV28 to TRBJ2-5, with 7 bases fitting TRBD2. This CDR3 contains 14 residues. The V segment lost 3 bases and the J segment 2 bases; nucleotides outside the gene matches: 3. The germline V gene has CDR1 MDHEN and CDR2 SYDVKM. The CDR3 DNA follows: TGTGCCAGCAGTTTGAGCGGGGCGCAAGAGACCCAGTACTTC. Protein product: CASSLSGAQETQYF.

The J gene is TRBJ1-2, the V gene TRBV5-5; D might be TRBD1 (5 bases). The germline CDR1 and CDR2 sequences are SGHKS and YYEKEE (reference sequence). V shed 1 base and J shed 4 bases, with 14 bases lying between them. CDR3 size: 15 residues. CDR3 residues: CASSLTRGAPYGYTF. CDR3 nucleotide sequence: TGTGCCAGCAGCTTGACTCGAGGGGCCCCCTATGGCTACACCTTC.

The V gene is TRBV5-4, the J gene TRBJ1-1, with TRBD1 as a possible D gene (6 bases). The germline V and J ends were trimmed by 0 bases and 6 bases, with 12 bases remaining between them. The CDR3 is 14 residues long. The germline gives CDR1 SGHNT, CDR2 YYREEE (reference sequence). The CDR3, as DNA: TGTGCCAGCAGCTTGGGGAAGGGGGTCGCTGAAGCTTTCTTT. Translating it yields CASSLGKGVAEAFF.

This clone showed up just once. This chain links TRBV5-1 with TRBJ2-5, with D uncertain. The CDR3 totals 15 residues. V lost 4 bases and J lost 2, with 15 bases in between. The germline gives CDR1 SGHRS, CDR2 YFSETQ. The CDR3 is CASSRVPEEQETQYF. The CDR3 DNA reads TGCGCCAGCAGCAGGGTCCCCGAGGAACAAGAGACCCAGTACTTC. The full variable domain, rest sourced from reference TRBV5-1 and TRBJ2-5, is KAGVTQTPRYLIKTRGQQVTLSCSPISGHRSVSWYQQTPGQGLQFLFEYFSETQRNKGNFPGRFSGRQFSNSRSEMNVSTLELGDSALYLCASSRVPEEQETQYFGPGTRLLVL.

The rearrangement joins TRBV18 to TRBJ2-6; TRBD1 is a possible D gene (6 bases). Trimming left V 3 bases short and J 0 bases short, with 15 bases between. Germline assignment: CDR1 KGHSH and CDR2 LQKENI. This CDR3 is 18 amino acids long. The CDR3 is CASSPLEGVSSGANVLTF. In nucleotides, the CDR3 is TGTGCCAGCTCACCCCTAGAGGGGGTAAGCTCTGGGGCCAACGTCCTGACTTTC.